This passage covers 11 T cell receptor beta chains from one sample sequenced in a study of regulatory T cells in long-lasting Graves disease. With iRepertoire HTBI primers and Arm-PCR of CDR3 regions, TCR beta libraries were built. TCRdb redid the calling of the multiplex PCR reads with MiXCR, one entry per CDR3 protein. The table records a few hundred thousand distinct CDR3 sequences, less than 15% of them present only once. The time point was: newly diagnosed GD, antithyroid drugs for less than 3 months. The TCR library was prepared using RNA isolated from PBMCs. The sample was also linked to a second study, of T cells in Graves' hyperthyroidism and ophthalmopathy.

This material consisted of peripheral blood mononuclear cells (PBMCs), taken at new diagnosis, from a patient treated with antithyroid drugs. The source of these receptors is a woman in her forties or fifties with Graves disease.

Comment on this clonotype: Being one base from a much bigger clone, this may be a read error. J is TRBJ1-6 and V is TRBV5-5, with a weak D call TRBD1 (5 bases). This CDR3 region has 13 residues. Germline values: CDR1 SGHKS, CDR2 YYEKEE (reference sequence). The CDR3 nucleotides read TGTTCCAGCAGCTCCGGGACTCACACACCCCTCCACTTT. This encodes CSSSSGTHTPLHF.

The chain joins TRBV5-1 to TRBJ1-1; TRBD1 is a possible D gene (6 bases). V was clipped by 3 bases and J by 5 bases, with 14 bases between them. Germline V gives CDR1 SGHRS, CDR2 YFSETQ. This CDR3 is 14 amino acids long. CDR3 amino acids: CASSWVGARTEAFF. CDR3 in DNA: TGCGCCAGCAGCTGGGTGGGGGCGCGTACTGAAGCTTTCTTT.

At least ten counts were recorded for this clonotype. V is TRBV28 and J is TRBJ1-2; no reliable D call. From germline, CDR1 is MDHEN and CDR2 SYDVKM. Trimming pared 3 bases from V and 2 bases from J, leaving 10 bases between. The CDR3 contains 14 residues. Written as DNA, the CDR3 is TGTGCCAGCAGTTTTCCGGCCCCCAACTATGGCTACACCTTC. Its protein product is CASSFPAPNYGYTF.

This clonotype has a count of ten or more. This chain links TRBV28 with TRBJ2-1; 9 nucleotides match TRBD2. Germline V lookup: CDR1 MDHEN, CDR2 SYDVKM. The CDR3 is 16 residues long. V dropped 5 bases and J dropped 1; count of bases not matched to a gene: 6. This chain's CDR3 is CASSPLAGGSYNEQFF. The DNA of the CDR3 is TGTGCCAGCAGTCCGTTGGCGGGAGGGTCCTACAATGAGCAGTTCTTC.

This clonotype has just a few counts. This rearrangement joins TRBV25-1 to TRBJ2-3; TRBD2 might be the D (6 bases). Germline V CDR1 and CDR2: MGHDK, SYGVNS. CDR3 size: 15 residues. Trimming pared 6 bases from V and 1 base from J, leaving 14 bases between. CDR3 coding DNA: TGTGCCAGCAGAGAAACTAGGAGGGGCACAGATACGCAGTATTTT. Translating gives CASRETRRGTDTQYF.

Comments on this clonotype: A much larger clonotype is one base distant, so this may be a read error. This chain links TRBV10-3 with TRBJ2-2; a weak D match, TRBD2 (5 bases). The germline V gene encodes CDR1 ENHRY and CDR2 SYGVKD. This CDR3 region has 13 residues. CDR3 coding DNA: TGTGCCGTCAGTGAGGGTCACACCGGGGAGCTGTTTTTT. Translation: CAVSEGHTGELFF.

The chain combines TRBV2 with TRBJ2-1; 8 positions match TRBD2. Trimming at V came to 6 bases and at J to 4 bases, leaving 11 bases not matched to a gene. The CDR3 is 16 amino acids. Germline values: CDR1 SNHLY, CDR2 FYNNEI. CDR3 in amino acids: CASSLTSVYPYNEQFF. The CDR3 bases are TGTGCCAGCAGCTTGACTAGCGTTTACCCTTACAATGAGCAGTTCTTC.

This clonotype was counted a few times. The V call is TRBV27, the J call TRBJ2-5; D might be TRBD2 (6 bases). Germline values: CDR1 MNHEY, CDR2 SMNVEV (reference sequence). The CDR3 is 13 amino acids. The V end lost 6 bases, the J end lost 4 bases, and 12 bases lay between the germline ends. CDR3 sequence (DNA): TGTGCCAGCAGGTGGAGGGTAGGAGAGACCCAGTACTTC. Translating gives CASRWRVGETQYF.

This clonotype was seen a handful of times. V and J are TRBV10-3 and TRBJ1-1; D is undetermined. The CDR3 length is 13 residues. Trimming removed 7 bases at V and 0 bases at J, with 9 bases between. CDR1 ENHRY and CDR2 SYGVKD come from the germline V gene. CDR3 sequence: CAITSRLNTEAFF. As DNA, the CDR3 is TGTGCCATCACTAGCAGATTGAACACTGAAGCTTTCTTT.

This clonotype was detected ten times or more. The V gene is TRBV18, the J gene TRBJ2-7; tentatively, D is TRBD1 or TRBD2 (5 bases each). The V and J ends lost 4 bases and 5 bases respectively, with 15 bases between them. CDR3 length: 14 residues. Germline CDR1 and CDR2: KGHSH and LQKENI. DNA of the CDR3: TGTGCCAGCTCACTCGGGACGGCCGGAGACGAGCAGTACTTC. Translated: CASSLGTAGDEQYF. The full variable domain, with the rest looked up from reference TRBV18 and TRBJ2-7, is NAGVMQNPRHLVRRRGQEARLRCSPMKGHSHVYWYRQLPEEGLKFMVYLQKENIIDESGMPKERFSAEFPKEGPSILRIQQVVRGDSAAYFCASSLGTAGDEQYFGPGTRLTVT.

This CDR3 reads CSVDGLAGIPEQFF. The CDR3 bases are TGCAGCGTTGATGGTCTAGCGGGGATTCCTGAGCAGTTCTTC. The chain joins TRBV29-1 to TRBJ2-1, with 9 bases aligning to TRBD2. The ends lost 3 bases at V and 9 bases at J; junction bases unmatched: 9. CDR1 SQVTM and CDR2 ANQGSEA come from the germline V gene. The CDR3 covers 14 residues.